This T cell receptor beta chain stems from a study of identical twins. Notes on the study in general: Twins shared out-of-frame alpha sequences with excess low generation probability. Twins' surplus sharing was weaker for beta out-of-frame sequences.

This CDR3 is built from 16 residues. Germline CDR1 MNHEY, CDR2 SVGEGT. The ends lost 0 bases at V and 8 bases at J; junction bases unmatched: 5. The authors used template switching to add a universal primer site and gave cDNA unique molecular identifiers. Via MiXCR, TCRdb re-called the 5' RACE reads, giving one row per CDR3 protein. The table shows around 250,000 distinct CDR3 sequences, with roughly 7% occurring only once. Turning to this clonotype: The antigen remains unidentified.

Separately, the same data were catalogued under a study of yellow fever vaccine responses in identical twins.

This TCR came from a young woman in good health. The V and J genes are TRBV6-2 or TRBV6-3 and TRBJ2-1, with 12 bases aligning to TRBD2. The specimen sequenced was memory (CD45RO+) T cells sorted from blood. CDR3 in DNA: TGTGCCAGCAGTTACTCACTAGCGGGAGGATTAGATGAGCAGTTCTTC. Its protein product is CASSYSLAGGLDEQFF.